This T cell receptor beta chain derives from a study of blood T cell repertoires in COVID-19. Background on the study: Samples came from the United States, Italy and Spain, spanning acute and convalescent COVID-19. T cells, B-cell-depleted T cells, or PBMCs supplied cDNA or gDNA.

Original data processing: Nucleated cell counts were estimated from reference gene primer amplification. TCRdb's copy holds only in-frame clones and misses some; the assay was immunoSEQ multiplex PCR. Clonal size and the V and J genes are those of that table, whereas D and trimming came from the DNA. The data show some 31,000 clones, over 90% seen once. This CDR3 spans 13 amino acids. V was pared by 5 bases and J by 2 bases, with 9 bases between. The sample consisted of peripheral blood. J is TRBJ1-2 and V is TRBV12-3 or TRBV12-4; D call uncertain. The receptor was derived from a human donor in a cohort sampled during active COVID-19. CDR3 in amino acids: CASSNSQNYGYTF. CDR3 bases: TGTGCCAGCAGTAACTCACAGAACTATGGCTACACCTTC.